This TCR beta chain was recorded in a study of human T cells and chemical hapten exposure. Authors' data handling: Individual samples carried between about 23,224 and 690,600 TCRs, with roughly 96,000 as the median. In TCRdb, the RACE reads were re-called with MiXCR into one record per CDR3 protein. The V and J calls, along with clone size, are taken from TCRdb and not from the paper's own processing. The profile shows about 260,000 distinct CDR3 sequences, roughly 8.9% of them singletons. Time point specified: pre-sensitization, week 0. Treatment here: therapeutic diphenylcyclopropenone sensitization with weekly scalp DPC. The germline V and J ends were trimmed by 5 bases and 10 bases, with 15 bases remaining between them. Germline-derived CDR1 and CDR2 are MNHEY and SVGEGT. CDR3 length: 13 amino acids. This clonotype was detected ten times or more.

V is TRBV6-2 or TRBV6-3 and J is TRBJ1-5; D is unclear. The specimen was whole blood, collected in connection with sensitization to the hapten diphenylcyclopropenone (DPC). This clonotype was obtained from a woman in her thirties or forties with alopecia areata. Some clones in this sample may be carry-over from other donors' samples. CDR3 sequence reads: CASSAQSGPPQHF. CDR3 nucleotides: TGTGCCAGCAGTGCACAATCGGGTCCTCCCCAGCATTTT.